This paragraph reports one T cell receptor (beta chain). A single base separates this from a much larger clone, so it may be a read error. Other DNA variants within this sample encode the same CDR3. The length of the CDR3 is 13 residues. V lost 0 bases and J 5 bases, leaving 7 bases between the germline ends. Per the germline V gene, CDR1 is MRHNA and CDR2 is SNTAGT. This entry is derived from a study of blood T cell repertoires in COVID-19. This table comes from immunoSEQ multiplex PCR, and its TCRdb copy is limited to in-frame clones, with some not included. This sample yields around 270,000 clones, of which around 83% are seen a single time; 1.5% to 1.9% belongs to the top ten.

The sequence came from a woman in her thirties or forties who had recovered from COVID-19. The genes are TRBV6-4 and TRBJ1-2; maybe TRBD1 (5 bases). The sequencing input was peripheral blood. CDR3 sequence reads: CASSDSRVYGYTF. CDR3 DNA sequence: TGTGCCAGCAGTGACTCCAGGGTTTATGGCTACACCTTC.